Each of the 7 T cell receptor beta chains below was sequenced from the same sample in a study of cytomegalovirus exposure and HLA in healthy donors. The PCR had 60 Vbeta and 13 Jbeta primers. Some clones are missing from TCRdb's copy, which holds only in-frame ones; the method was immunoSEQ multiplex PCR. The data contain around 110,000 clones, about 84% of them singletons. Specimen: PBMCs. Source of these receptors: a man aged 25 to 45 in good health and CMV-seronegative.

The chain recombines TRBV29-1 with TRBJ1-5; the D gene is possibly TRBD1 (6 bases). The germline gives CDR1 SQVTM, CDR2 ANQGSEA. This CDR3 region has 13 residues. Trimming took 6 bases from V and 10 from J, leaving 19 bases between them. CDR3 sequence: CSVRGGGGDPQHF. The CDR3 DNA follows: TGCAGCGTCCGCGGGGGGGGCGGAGATCCCCAGCATTTT.

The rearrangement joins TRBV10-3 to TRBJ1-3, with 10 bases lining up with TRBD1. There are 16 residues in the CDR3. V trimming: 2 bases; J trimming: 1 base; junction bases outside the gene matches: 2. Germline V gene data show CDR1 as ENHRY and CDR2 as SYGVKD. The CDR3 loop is CAISEGQGGSGNTIYF. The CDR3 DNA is TGTGCCATCAGTGAGGGACAGGGGGGTTCTGGAAACACCATATATTTT.

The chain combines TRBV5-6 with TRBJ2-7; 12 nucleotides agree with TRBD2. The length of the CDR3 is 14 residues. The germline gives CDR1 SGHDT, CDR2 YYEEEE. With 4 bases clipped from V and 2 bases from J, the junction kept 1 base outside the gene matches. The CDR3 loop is CASSRTSGTYEQYF. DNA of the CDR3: TGTGCCAGCAGCCGGACTAGCGGGACCTACGAGCAGTACTTC.

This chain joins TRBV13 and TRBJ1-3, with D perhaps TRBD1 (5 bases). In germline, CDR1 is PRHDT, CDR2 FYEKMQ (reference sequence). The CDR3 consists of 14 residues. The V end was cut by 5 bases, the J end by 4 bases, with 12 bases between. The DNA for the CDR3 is TGTGCCAGCAGCAACCGGGACTCAGGAAACACCATATATTTT. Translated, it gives CASSNRDSGNTIYF.

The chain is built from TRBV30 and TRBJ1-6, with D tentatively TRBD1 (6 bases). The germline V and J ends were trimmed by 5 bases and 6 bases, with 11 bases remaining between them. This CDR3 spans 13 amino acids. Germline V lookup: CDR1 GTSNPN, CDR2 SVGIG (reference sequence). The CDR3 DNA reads TGTGCCTGGGTGGGGGCCGGTAATTCACCCCTCCACTTT. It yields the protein CAWVGAGNSPLHF.

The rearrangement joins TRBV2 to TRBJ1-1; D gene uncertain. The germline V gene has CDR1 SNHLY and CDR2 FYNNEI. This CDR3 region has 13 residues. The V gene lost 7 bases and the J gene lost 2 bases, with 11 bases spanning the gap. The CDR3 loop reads CASMRVLNTEAFF. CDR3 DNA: TGTGCCAGCATGAGGGTTCTAAACACTGAAGCTTTCTTT.

The CDR3 sequence is CATSRKRAGTYNEQFF. CDR3 nucleotides: TGTGCCACCAGCAGAAAGCGCGCAGGGACCTACAATGAGCAGTTCTTC. The chain links TRBV15 to TRBJ2-1; a weak D match, TRBD1 (5 bases). Germline CDR1 and CDR2: LNHNV and YYDKDF (reference sequence). The CDR3 length is 16 residues. The V and J ends lost 2 bases and 2 bases respectively, with 13 bases between them.